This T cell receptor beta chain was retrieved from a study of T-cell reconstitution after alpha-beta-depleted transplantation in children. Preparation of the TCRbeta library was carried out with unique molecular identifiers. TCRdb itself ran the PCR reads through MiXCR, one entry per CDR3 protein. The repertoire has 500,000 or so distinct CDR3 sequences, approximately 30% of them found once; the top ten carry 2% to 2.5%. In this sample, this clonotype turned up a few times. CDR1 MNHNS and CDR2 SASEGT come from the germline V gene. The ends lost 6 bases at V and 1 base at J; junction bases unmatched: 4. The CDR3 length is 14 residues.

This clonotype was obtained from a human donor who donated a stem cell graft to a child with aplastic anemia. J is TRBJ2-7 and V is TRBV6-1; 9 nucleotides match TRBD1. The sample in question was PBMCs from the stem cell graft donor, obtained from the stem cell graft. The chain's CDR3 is CASSWDRESYEQYF. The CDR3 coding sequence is TGTGCCAGCAGCTGGGACAGGGAATCCTACGAGCAGTACTTC.